These 30 T cell receptor beta chains came from one sample sequenced in a study of control samples from healthy donors and cancer patients. The data were produced by immunoSEQ multiplex PCR, yet TCRdb's version contains in-frame clones alone and is incomplete. The table lists around 130,000 clones, about 83% of them singletons, with 12% in the top ten. The specimen sequenced was blood. These receptors all come from a man aged 30 to 39 in good health.

The chain has TRBV11-3 and TRBJ1-1, with D hard to call. From germline, CDR1 is SGHNT and CDR2 YENEEA. CDR3 size: 13 residues. Trimming left V 7 bases short and J 4 bases short, with 13 bases between. In DNA form, the CDR3 reads TGTGCCAGCATGAGCCAACCGGGCACTGAAGCTTTCTTT. This gives the protein CASMSQPGTEAFF. The full variable domain, with the rest looked up from reference TRBV11-3 and TRBJ1-1, is EAGVVQSPRYKIIEKKQPVAFWCNPISGHNTLYWYLQNLGQGPELLIRYENEEAVDDSQLPKDRFSAERLKGVDSTLKIQPAELGDSAVYLCASMSQPGTEAFFGQGTRLTVV.

This chain links TRBV7-3 with TRBJ2-1, with D perhaps matching TRBD1 (5 bases). The germline V gene has CDR1 SGHTA and CDR2 FQGTGA. Trimming shortened V by 0 bases and J by 3 bases, and 9 bases separated the two germline ends. This CDR3 region has 15 residues. The CDR3 DNA reads as TGTGCCAGCAGCTTAACGCTAGGGGACTACAATGAGCAGTTCTTC. Its translation: CASSLTLGDYNEQFF.

This chain uses TRBV12-3 or TRBV12-4 with TRBJ1-1, with D possibly being TRBD1 (5 bases). The V end was cut by 5 bases, the J end by 11 bases, with 15 bases between. The CDR3 extends over 12 amino acids. CDR3 nucleotide sequence: TGTGCCAGCAGTCTGGGACCCCGGTCGGCTTTCTTT. It yields the protein CASSLGPRSAFF.

This clone was seen only a few times. The rearrangement joins TRBV20-1 to TRBJ1-5; the D is unclear. The germline V and J ends were trimmed by 3 bases and 2 bases, with 11 bases remaining between them. The CDR3 contains 14 residues. Germline loops: CDR1 DFQATT, CDR2 SNEGSKA (reference sequence). The CDR3 nucleotides read TGCAGTGCTAGTAGGGCTACCGGCAATCAGCCCCAGCATTTT. This encodes CSASRATGNQPQHF.

This sequence joins TRBV5-1 and TRBJ1-6, with 8 bases fitting TRBD1. The CDR3 runs 15 residues. Germline V gene sequence: CDR1 SGHRS, CDR2 YFSETQ. V lost 3 bases and J lost 9; bases outside the gene matches: 8. CDR3 region: CASSWTGSKGSPLHF. CDR3 in DNA: TGCGCCAGCAGCTGGACAGGGAGTAAGGGTTCACCCCTCCACTTT.

The V gene is TRBV14, the J gene TRBJ2-1, with 9 bases lining up with TRBD1. The germline CDR1 and CDR2 sequences are SGHDN and FVKESK. CDR3 length: 16 residues. V was pared by 4 bases and J by 3 bases, with 7 bases of the junction left unmatched. CDR3 coding DNA: TGTGCCAGCAGCCCGTACGGACAGGGGAACTACAATGAGCAGTTCTTC. Translated: CASSPYGQGNYNEQFF. Drawing the rest from reference TRBV14 and TRBJ2-1, the complete variable domain is EAGVTQFPSHSVIEKGQTVTLRCDPISGHDNLYWYRRVMGKEIKFLLHFVKESKQDESGMPNNRFLAERTGGTYSTLKVQPAELEDSGVYFCASSPYGQGNYNEQFFGPGTRLTVL.

The V and J genes are TRBV14 and TRBJ1-2; no reliable D call. V was clipped by 2 bases and J by 7 bases, with 8 bases between them. This CDR3 comprises 12 residues. Germline CDR1 SGHDN, CDR2 FVKESK. The CDR3 sequence: CASSQSGLGYTF. CDR3 DNA sequence: TGTGCCAGCAGCCAAAGTGGTCTTGGCTACACCTTC.

The rearrangement joins TRBV3-1 (or the pseudogene TRBV3-2) to TRBJ1-4; D is undetermined. V was pared by 3 bases and J by 9 bases, with 17 bases between. The CDR3 totals 15 residues. Germline V gene lookup returns CDR1 LGHDT and CDR2 YNNKEL (reference sequence). The CDR3 sequence is CASSQANINGQKLFF. The CDR3 nucleotides are TGTGCCAGCAGCCAGGCGAACATAAACGGTCAAAAACTGTTTTTT.

V is TRBV21-1 and J is TRBJ1-1; the D segment call TRBD1 is taken from the table without a DNA check. TRBV21-1 is classified as a pseudogene. This CDR3 is built from 20 residues. The CDR3 here is CASSKKRPPRDRPLNTEAFF. CDR3 DNA: TGTGCCAGCAGCAAAAAACGTCCCCCCAGGGATAGGCCGCTGAACACTGAAGCTTTCTTT.

This rearrangement joins TRBV18 to TRBJ2-7; the match to TRBD1 covers 7 bases. Trimming cost V 3 bases and J 5 bases; bases outside gene matches: 1. CDR3 length: 12 residues. The germline V gene has CDR1 KGHSH and CDR2 LQKENI. CDR3 protein: CASSPTGDEQYF. The DNA of the CDR3 is TGTGCCAGCTCACCTACAGGGGACGAGCAGTACTTC.

This clone has only a few counts. The genes are TRBV6-6 and TRBJ2-1; D remains unclear. V shed 6 bases and J shed 5 bases, with 11 bases lying between them. Germline values: CDR1 MNHNY, CDR2 SVGAGI (reference sequence). This CDR3 has 13 amino acids. The chain's CDR3 is CASSPRENNEQFF. CDR3 DNA sequence: TGTGCCAGCAGCCCTAGAGAAAACAATGAGCAGTTCTTC.

The V call is TRBV11-2, the J call TRBJ2-4; D not certain. Between the trimmed V and J ends, which lost 4 bases and 8 bases, there was a span of 9 bases. The CDR3 spans 12 residues. In germline, CDR1 is SGHAT, CDR2 FQNNGV. The CDR3 spells CASSSLVHIQYF. Written as DNA, the CDR3 is TGTGCCAGCAGCTCCTTAGTACACATTCAGTACTTC.

V gene TRBV6-5 combines with J gene TRBJ1-2; D unclear. The CDR3 is made up of 12 amino acids. The germline V and J ends were trimmed by 4 bases and 4 bases, with 7 bases remaining between them. Germline V lookup: CDR1 MNHEY, CDR2 SVGAGI. CDR3 in DNA: TGTGCCAGCAGTTCGGACCTCTATGGCTACACCTTC. It encodes CASSSDLYGYTF.

The chain has TRBV5-1 and TRBJ1-1, with TRBD1 identical over 11 bases. The germline V gene has CDR1 SGHRS and CDR2 YFSETQ. The CDR3 spans 14 residues. J gave up 6 bases and V 4 bases, and 5 bases lay outside the gene matches. The CDR3 DNA reads as TGCGCCAGCAGCCTAGGACAGGGGGCTTCTGAAGCTTTCTTT. Translating gives CASSLGQGASEAFF.

V usage is TRBV7-8 and J usage is TRBJ2-7, with D unresolved. The CDR3 has 16 residues. Germline assignment: CDR1 SGHVS and CDR2 FQNEAQ. The ends were cut back, 1 base at V and 12 bases at J, with 25 bases in the middle. CDR3 bases: TGTGCCAGCAGCTTAGAAAGGCCCAAGGACGGGCTCGGCGCGTACTTC. Residues: CASSLERPKDGLGAYF.

This clone was observed once. This chain joins TRBV10-2 and TRBJ2-6; 7 bases are shared with TRBD1. Trimming cost V 6 bases and J 0 bases; bases outside gene matches: 8. Germline values: CDR1 WSHSY, CDR2 SAAADI. The CDR3 spans 17 residues. CDR3 nucleotide sequence: TGCGCCAGCAGGGTCAAGGGGACAGCCTCTGGGGCCAACGTCCTGACTTTC. It yields the protein CASRVKGTASGANVLTF.

This chain links TRBV30 with TRBJ1-3; no firm D call. There are 13 residues in the CDR3. The V gene lost 0 bases and the J gene lost 0 bases, with 3 bases spanning the gap. Germline CDR1 and CDR2: GTSNPN and SVGIG (reference sequence). The CDR3 nucleotides are TGTGCCTGGAGTGTGGGCTCTGGAAACACCATATATTTT. Translation: CAWSVGSGNTIYF.

The J gene is TRBJ1-2, the V gene TRBV11-2; possibly TRBD1 for D (5 bases). The CDR3 length is 12 residues. Germline-derived CDR1 and CDR2 are SGHAT and FQNNGV. The V gene lost 2 bases and the J gene lost 8 bases, with 9 bases spanning the gap. The CDR3: CASSLSGIGYTF. DNA for the CDR3: TGTGCCAGCAGCTTATCAGGGATCGGCTACACCTTC.

The J gene is TRBJ2-7, the V gene TRBV5-1; unclear D gene. The V end was cut by 5 bases, the J end by 3 bases, with 15 bases between. This CDR3 comprises 14 residues. CDR1 and CDR2 from the germline V gene are SGHRS and YFSETQ. The CDR3 nucleotides read TGCGCCAGCAGGGTTCACCACGAAGGCTACGAGCAGTACTTC. Protein: CASRVHHEGYEQYF. Combining the CDR3 with reference TRBV5-1 and TRBJ2-7 gives the whole variable domain KAGVTQTPRYLIKTRGQQVTLSCSPISGHRSVSWYQQTPGQGLQFLFEYFSETQRNKGNFPGRFSGRQFSNSRSEMNVSTLELGDSALYLCASRVHHEGYEQYFGPGTRLTVT.

This clone is a singleton in its sample. J is TRBJ2-7 and V is TRBV2; the D is unclear. This CDR3 spans 12 amino acids. Germline CDR1 is SNHLY and CDR2 is FYNNEI. Trimming took 7 bases from V and 2 from J, leaving 9 bases between them. CDR3 residues: CASTGRAYEQYV. CDR3 nucleotide sequence: TGTGCCAGCACGGGCAGAGCCTACGAGCAGTACGTC.

The sample holds one count of this clone. This chain links TRBV9 with TRBJ2-5; D possibly matches TRBD1 or TRBD2 (7 bases each). CDR1 SGDLS and CDR2 YYNGEE come from the germline V gene. Trimming shortened V by 7 bases and J by 2 bases, and 15 bases separated the two germline ends. There are 14 residues in the CDR3. CDR3 loop: CASGEGQSQETQYF. DNA for the CDR3: TGTGCCAGCGGGGAGGGACAGTCTCAAGAGACCCAGTACTTC.

The chain employs TRBV19 and TRBJ1-5; tentatively, D is TRBD1 (5 bases). The CDR3 length is 17 residues. Per germline, CDR1 LNHDA and CDR2 SQIVND (reference sequence). Trimming took off 3 bases at V and 3 bases at J, with 18 bases between the two ends. The CDR3 loop is CASSIFRGSLYNQPQHF. CDR3 DNA sequence: TGTGCCAGTAGTATCTTTCGGGGGTCCCTTTACAATCAGCCCCAGCATTTT.

V gene TRBV24-1 combines with J gene TRBJ2-5; D uncertain. The germline gives CDR1 KGHDR, CDR2 SFDVKD. Between the trimmed V and J ends, which lost 6 bases and 3 bases, there was a span of 13 bases. There are 14 residues in the CDR3. The CDR3 coding sequence is TGTGCCACCAGTCAAGGATCCTGGGAAGAGACCCAGTACTTC. It codes for CATSQGSWEETQYF.

The rearrangement joins TRBV6-5 to TRBJ1-3; the D gene is possibly TRBD1 (5 bases). Per germline, CDR1 MNHEY and CDR2 SVGAGI. The CDR3 covers 13 residues. Between the trimmed V and J ends, which lost 4 bases and 11 bases, there was a span of 15 bases. In DNA, the CDR3 is TGTGCCAGCAGTTCCGGGACTGGCCGCGCCATATATTTT. As protein: CASSSGTGRAIYF.

Remarks on this clone: Other DNA variants within this sample encode the same CDR3. The rearrangement joins TRBV19 to TRBJ1-1; D is undetermined. Germline CDR1 LNHDA, CDR2 SQIVND (reference sequence). V dropped 1 base and J dropped 0 bases, with 9 bases sitting between them. This CDR3 is 15 amino acids long. The CDR3 DNA reads TGTGCCAGTAGTATAGCCGGCAGCCTGAACACTGAAGCTTTCTTT. The encoded protein is CASSIAGSLNTEAFF.

This clone showed up just once. This sequence joins TRBV29-1 and TRBJ1-6; D perhaps matches TRBD1 (6 bases). The CDR3 has 14 residues. CDR1 is SQVTM and CDR2 is ANQGSEA in the germline V gene. Trimming stripped 6 bases from V and 8 bases from J, with 17 bases between. The CDR3 sequence is CSVTTGPADSPLHF. CDR3 in DNA: TGCAGCGTCACTACAGGGCCCGCGGATTCACCCCTCCACTTT.

V usage is TRBV11-3 and J usage is TRBJ1-6; maybe TRBD1 (6 bases). CDR1 and CDR2 from the germline V gene are SGHNT and YENEEA. The CDR3 runs to 15 residues. Trimming took 1 base from V and 7 from J, leaving 11 bases between them. This CDR3 reads CASSLGGTINSPLHF. The DNA of the CDR3 is TGTGCCAGCAGCTTAGGGGGGACAATAAATTCACCCCTCCACTTT.

V and J are TRBV5-1 and TRBJ1-2; D unresolved. V shed 2 bases and J shed 0 bases, with 5 bases lying between them. Germline V gives CDR1 SGHRS, CDR2 YFSETQ. CDR3 length equals 13 residues. The CDR3 bases are TGCGCCAGCAGCTTTGCTGCTAACTATGGCTACACCTTC. Its protein is CASSFAANYGYTF.

The rearrangement joins TRBV5-1 to TRBJ1-6, with TRBD1 as a possible D gene (6 bases). This CDR3 spans 15 amino acids. Germline CDR1 reads SGHRS; CDR2 reads YFSETQ. V was shortened by 2 bases and J by 0 bases, with 6 bases between the two germline ends. CDR3 loop: CASSLQGSYNSPLHF. The CDR3 bases are TGCGCCAGCAGCTTACAGGGCTCCTATAATTCACCCCTCCACTTT.

The V call is TRBV5-1, the J call TRBJ2-1, with 7 bases matching TRBD1. The junction had 3 bases not matched to a gene; V was cut back by 5 bases and J by 7 bases. From germline, CDR1 is SGHRS and CDR2 YFSETQ. The CDR3 runs 12 residues. The CDR3 region is CASSGTENEQFF. CDR3 sequence (DNA): TGCGCCAGCAGTGGGACAGAAAATGAGCAGTTCTTC.